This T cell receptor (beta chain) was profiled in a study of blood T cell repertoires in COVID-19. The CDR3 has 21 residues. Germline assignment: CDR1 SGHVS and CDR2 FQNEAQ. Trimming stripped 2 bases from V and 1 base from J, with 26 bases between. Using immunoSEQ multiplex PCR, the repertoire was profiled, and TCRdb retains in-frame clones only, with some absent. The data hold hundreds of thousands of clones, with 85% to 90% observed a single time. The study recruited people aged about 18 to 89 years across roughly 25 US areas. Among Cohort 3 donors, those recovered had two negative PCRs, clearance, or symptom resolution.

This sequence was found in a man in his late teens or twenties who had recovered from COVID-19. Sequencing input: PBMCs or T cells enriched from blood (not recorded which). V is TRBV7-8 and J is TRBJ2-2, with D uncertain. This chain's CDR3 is CASSLFISSRYSPQNTGELFF. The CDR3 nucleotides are TGTGCCAGCAGCTTATTCATCTCCAGCCGATATAGCCCACAGAACACCGGGGAGCTGTTTTTT.